Listed here are 27 T cell receptor beta chains from one sample, sequenced in a study of blood T cell repertoires in COVID-19. The table came from immunoSEQ multiplex PCR; TCRdb's copy has only in-frame clones and leaves some out. Here the sample spans fewer than 450,000 clones, about 87% being singletons. Sequencing was performed on peripheral blood. These receptors came from a woman in her 50s with COVID-19, enrolled during active disease.

V gene TRBV4-3 combines with J gene TRBJ1-5; unclear D gene. The germline gives CDR1 LGHNA, CDR2 YSLEER. V was pared by 0 bases and J by 8 bases, with 8 bases between. CDR3 length: 13 amino acids. The CDR3: CASSQEVDKPQHF. The CDR3 DNA is TGCGCCAGCAGCCAAGAAGTCGACAAGCCCCAGCATTTT.

This clone has just one count. The CDR3 region is CASSYQGAGYEQYF. In DNA form, the CDR3 reads TGTGCCAGCAGCTACCAGGGGGCGGGCTACGAGCAGTACTTC. The chain combines TRBV2 with TRBJ2-7; TRBD1 matches at 8 bases. V shed 6 bases, J shed 3 bases, and the junction held 7 bases outside the gene matches. The CDR3 is made up of 14 amino acids. Germline V gene data show CDR1 as SNHLY and CDR2 as FYNNEI.

The V call is TRBV2, the J call TRBJ2-7, with TRBD2 matching over 8 bases. This CDR3 has 14 amino acids. V trimming: 2 bases; J trimming: 4 bases; junction bases outside the gene matches: 4. Germline loops: CDR1 SNHLY, CDR2 FYNNEI. CDR3 loop: CASSELAGTYEQYF. In nucleotides, the CDR3 is TGTGCCAGCAGTGAATTAGCGGGAACGTACGAGCAGTACTTC.

This chain connects TRBV29-1 to TRBJ2-3; 15 bases agree with TRBD2. Per germline, CDR1 SQVTM and CDR2 ANQGSEA. With 7 bases clipped from V and 6 bases from J, the junction kept 5 bases outside the gene matches. CDR3 length: 14 residues. CDR3 in DNA: TGCAGCGCCGGACTAGCGGGAGGGCTTGATACGCAGTATTTT. It specifies CSAGLAGGLDTQYF.

This chain links TRBV19 with TRBJ2-3; 7 bases are shared with TRBD1. Trimming cost V 1 base and J 2 bases; bases outside gene matches: 6. The germline V gene encodes CDR1 LNHDA and CDR2 SQIVND (reference sequence). CDR3 size: 16 residues. CDR3 loop: CASSIAGTAYTDTQYF. CDR3 coding DNA: TGTGCCAGTAGTATAGCAGGGACAGCTTACACAGATACGCAGTATTTT.

This clone has just one count. The chain uses TRBV9 and TRBJ1-3, with 7 positions matching TRBD1. V was pared by 5 bases and J by 4 bases, with 12 bases of the junction left unmatched. Germline values: CDR1 SGDLS, CDR2 YYNGEE. The CDR3 is 16 amino acids. The CDR3 coding sequence is TGTGCCAGCAGTGAAGGGGGCAATCGGTTAGGAAACACCATATATTTT. Its protein product is CASSEGGNRLGNTIYF.

The chain recombines TRBV10-3 with TRBJ1-2; 10 bases align to TRBD1. The V and J ends lost 4 bases and 7 bases, in that order; junction bases with no gene match: 9. CDR3 length: 15 amino acids. CDR1 is ENHRY and CDR2 is SYGVKD in the germline V gene. The DNA of the CDR3 is TGTGCCATCAGTGTGGTGGGACAGGGGTTATCTGGCTACACCTTC. Its translation: CAISVVGQGLSGYTF.

The rearrangement links TRBV28 to TRBJ1-1, with no clear D. The CDR3 length is 15 residues. V dropped 3 bases and J dropped 1 base, with 12 bases sitting between them. Germline loops: CDR1 MDHEN, CDR2 SYDVKM. CDR3 sequence reads: CASSFPFMRNTEAFF. CDR3 DNA: TGTGCCAGCAGTTTCCCTTTCATGAGGAACACTGAAGCTTTCTTT. The whole variable domain, filled in from reference TRBV28 and TRBJ1-1, reads DVKVTQSSRYLVKRTGEKVFLECVQDMDHENMFWYRQDPGLGLRLIYFSYDVKMKEKGDIPEGYSVSREKKERFSLILESASTNQTSMYLCASSFPFMRNTEAFFGQGTRLTVV.

The CDR3, as DNA: TGTGCCTGGAGTGAAAGCTCCTTGGGAGTGGGGTTGGGTGGCTACACCTTC. It yields the protein CAWSESSLGVGLGGYTF. The chain joins TRBV30 to TRBJ1-2, with D unclear. Germline loops: CDR1 GTSNPN, CDR2 SVGIG (reference sequence). Trimming left V 1 base short and J 7 bases short, with 25 bases between. The CDR3 runs to 17 residues.

This chain joins TRBV7-8 and TRBJ1-1, with D unresolved. CDR1 is SGHVS and CDR2 is FQNEAQ in the germline V gene. V lost 4 bases and J lost 8, with 20 bases in between. This CDR3 has 15 amino acids. Here the CDR3 reads CASSYLGIVGEEAFF. The CDR3 DNA sequence: TGTGCCAGCAGCTATTTAGGGATAGTGGGAGAAGAAGCTTTCTTT.

The chain joins TRBV30 to TRBJ2-1; 12 bases align to TRBD2. CDR1 GTSNPN and CDR2 SVGIG come from the germline V gene (reference sequence). The CDR3 extends over 22 amino acids. Trimming cost V 1 base and J 4 bases; bases outside gene matches: 23. CDR3 nucleotide sequence: TGTGCCTGGAGTGGATTAAACAGCGGGACTAGCGGGCCCAGTTGGATTTACAATGAGCAGTTCTTC. Translation gives CAWSGLNSGTSGPSWIYNEQFF.

The rearrangement uses TRBV19 and TRBJ1-2, with unresolved D. CDR1 LNHDA and CDR2 SQIVND come from the germline V gene (reference sequence). The CDR3 totals 15 residues. Trimming stripped 7 bases from V and 5 bases from J, with 20 bases between. CDR3 loop: CASTIPGQAGYGYTF. The CDR3 nucleotides read TGTGCCAGTACCATACCCGGCCAGGCGGGGTATGGCTACACCTTC.

This chain joins TRBV14 and TRBJ2-7; 10 nucleotides match TRBD1. V lost 4 bases to trimming and J lost 3 bases; unmatched junction nucleotides: 6. Germline CDR1 SGHDN, CDR2 FVKESK. The CDR3 loop spans 15 amino acids. The CDR3 sequence is CASSRGQGTYYEQYF. DNA for the CDR3: TGTGCCAGCAGCCGGGGACAGGGGACCTACTACGAGCAGTACTTC.

CDR3 coding DNA: TGTGCCAGCAGCGGGCTGGGAGATACGCAGTATTTT. Its protein product is CASSGLGDTQYF. The J gene is TRBJ2-3, the V gene TRBV5-6, with unresolved D. CDR3 size: 12 residues. Germline CDR1 and CDR2: SGHDT and YYEEEE. Trimming cost V 4 bases and J 5 bases, with 8 bases left between them. The full variable domain, rest sourced from reference TRBV5-6 and TRBJ2-3, is DAGVTQSPTHLIKTRGQQVTLRCSPKSGHDTVSWYQQALGQGPQFIFQYYEEEERQRGNFPDRFSGHQFPNYSSELNVNALLLGDSALYLCASSGLGDTQYFGPGTRLTVL.

The genes are TRBV19 and TRBJ2-3, with 8 bases fitting TRBD2. CDR3 size: 16 residues. The germline gives CDR1 LNHDA, CDR2 SQIVND (reference sequence). V lost 6 bases to trimming and J lost 4 bases; unmatched junction nucleotides: 12. In DNA form, the CDR3 reads TGTGCCAGTAGAACCACAAGCGGGAGAGGGGCAGATACGCAGTATTTT. This translates into CASRTTSGRGADTQYF. Filled out from reference TRBV19 and TRBJ2-3, the complete variable domain reads DGGITQSPKYLFRKEGQNVTLSCEQNLNHDAMYWYRQDPGQGLRLIYYSQIVNDFQKGDIAEGYSVSREKKESFPLTVTSAQKNPTAFYLCASRTTSGRGADTQYFGPGTRLTVL.

This clone appeared a few times. This chain uses TRBV5-4 with TRBJ2-5, with D possibly TRBD2 on 6 matching bases. V was clipped by 4 bases and J by 5 bases, with 15 bases between them. Germline V gives CDR1 SGHNT, CDR2 YYREEE (reference sequence). The CDR3 contains 14 residues. The CDR3 reads CASSRPPGRETQYF. Written as DNA, the CDR3 is TGTGCCAGCAGCCGCCCCCCGGGGAGGGAGACCCAGTACTTC. Full variable domain (rest looked up from reference TRBV5-4 and TRBJ2-5): ETGVTQSPTHLIKTRGQQVTLRCSSQSGHNTVSWYQQALGQGPQFIFQYYREEENGRGNFPPRFSGLQFPNYSSELNVNALELDDSALYLCASSRPPGRETQYFGPGTRLLVL.

The V gene is TRBV18, the J gene TRBJ1-1, with D maybe TRBD1 (5 bases). Trimming removed 3 bases from V and 0 bases from J, with 11 bases in between. Germline V gene lookup returns CDR1 KGHSH and CDR2 LQKENI. The CDR3 runs to 15 residues. In DNA, the CDR3 is TGTGCCAGCTCACCGGGGGGGAGCATGAACACTGAAGCTTTCTTT. This sequence encodes CASSPGGSMNTEAFF.

This chain connects TRBV30 to TRBJ2-7, with 7 bases that match TRBD2. J lost 0 bases, V lost 4 bases, and 6 bases had no gene match. The CDR3 extends over 14 amino acids. Germline CDR1 is GTSNPN and CDR2 is SVGIG (reference sequence). As DNA, the CDR3 is TGTGCCTGGAAAGCGGGATGGAGCTCCTACGAGCAGTACTTC. Protein: CAWKAGWSSYEQYF.

V gene TRBV24-1 combines with J gene TRBJ2-2; 7 nucleotides agree with TRBD1. Germline CDR1 and CDR2: KGHDR and SFDVKD. Germline trimming cut 1 base from V and 8 bases from J; bases unmatched to any gene: 18. CDR3 length: 19 residues. Written as DNA, the CDR3 is TGTGCCACCAGTGATTTTCTCCCACCTCGACCGGACAGGCCGGGGGAGCTGTTTTTT. This codes for CATSDFLPPRPDRPGELFF.

This clone was detected only once. The CDR3 protein is CASSLAHLTSGGYNEQFF. Written as DNA, the CDR3 is TGTGCCAGCAGCTTAGCCCACCTGACTAGCGGGGGGTACAATGAGCAGTTCTTC. V and J are TRBV11-2 and TRBJ2-1, with 13 bases that match TRBD2. This CDR3 contains 18 residues. Germline V gene sequence: CDR1 SGHAT, CDR2 FQNNGV. V gave up 1 base and J gave up 4 bases; unmatched junction bases: 7.

CDR3 DNA: TGTGCCACCATGAAGTACTCTAGCGCCTTATACGAGCAGTACTTC. Translated: CATMKYSSALYEQYF. The genes are TRBV11-2 and TRBJ2-7; D is possibly TRBD2 (6 bases). Looked up from germline, CDR1 is SGHAT and CDR2 is FQNNGV. The CDR3 totals 15 residues. Trimming removed 10 bases from V and 4 bases from J, with 23 bases in between.

The chain uses TRBV11-3 and TRBJ2-1; TRBD2 aligns across 8 bases. V shed 3 bases and J 3 bases; nucleotides not matched to a gene: 7. CDR1 is SGHNT, CDR2 YENEEA, per germline. The CDR3 has 16 amino acids. The CDR3 nucleotides read TGTGCCAGCAGCTTCTCGGGGCTAGCGGGCTACAATGAGCAGTTCTTC. Amino acid sequence: CASSFSGLAGYNEQFF.

The chain uses TRBV3-1 (or the pseudogene TRBV3-2) and TRBJ2-3, with 11 bases that match TRBD2. The length of the CDR3 is 16 residues. The germline CDR1 and CDR2 sequences are LGHDT and YNNKEL (reference sequence). V lost 3 bases to trimming and J lost 1 base; unmatched junction nucleotides: 3. The CDR3 region is CASSQALAGGTDTQYF. DNA of the CDR3: TGTGCCAGCAGCCAGGCACTAGCGGGAGGCACAGATACGCAGTATTTT.

The gene calls are TRBV6-5 and TRBJ1-1; 7 nucleotides agree with TRBD1. Trimming took 4 bases from V and 0 from J; bases not matched to a gene: 8. The germline gives CDR1 MNHEY, CDR2 SVGAGI. The CDR3 contains 16 residues. Written as DNA, the CDR3 is TGTGCCAGCAGTTGGGGGACAGCTGGGGTGAACACTGAAGCTTTCTTT. This sequence encodes CASSWGTAGVNTEAFF.

The chain joins TRBV7-8 to TRBJ2-2; 9 nucleotides agree with TRBD2. Germline V CDR1 and CDR2: SGHVS, FQNEAQ. With V trimmed by 1 base and J by 7 bases, 19 bases remained unmatched. CDR3 length equals 20 residues. CDR3 sequence: CASSLVLRGSAGGISGELFF. The DNA for the CDR3 is TGTGCCAGCAGCTTAGTGCTTCGGGGTTCGGCGGGAGGGATCAGCGGGGAGCTGTTTTTT.

This chain joins TRBV30 and TRBJ2-5, with a possible D match to TRBD1 (6 bases). Trimming removed 5 bases at V and 4 bases at J, with 17 bases between. The CDR3 runs 14 residues. The germline V gene has CDR1 GTSNPN and CDR2 SVGIG (reference sequence). The DNA of the CDR3 is TGTGCCTGGGGCAACAGGGTTTACGGAGAGACCCAGTACTTC. It is translated as CAWGNRVYGETQYF.

This CDR3 reads CASSTSGNRDNEQFF. CDR3 nucleotides: TGTGCCAGCAGCACTAGCGGGAATCGCGACAATGAGCAGTTCTTC. J is TRBJ2-1 and V is TRBV7-3; TRBD2 matches at 10 bases. The CDR3 sequence is 15 residues long. The V segment lost 5 bases and the J segment 5 bases; nucleotides outside the gene matches: 6. Germline V gene lookup returns CDR1 SGHTA and CDR2 FQGTGA.